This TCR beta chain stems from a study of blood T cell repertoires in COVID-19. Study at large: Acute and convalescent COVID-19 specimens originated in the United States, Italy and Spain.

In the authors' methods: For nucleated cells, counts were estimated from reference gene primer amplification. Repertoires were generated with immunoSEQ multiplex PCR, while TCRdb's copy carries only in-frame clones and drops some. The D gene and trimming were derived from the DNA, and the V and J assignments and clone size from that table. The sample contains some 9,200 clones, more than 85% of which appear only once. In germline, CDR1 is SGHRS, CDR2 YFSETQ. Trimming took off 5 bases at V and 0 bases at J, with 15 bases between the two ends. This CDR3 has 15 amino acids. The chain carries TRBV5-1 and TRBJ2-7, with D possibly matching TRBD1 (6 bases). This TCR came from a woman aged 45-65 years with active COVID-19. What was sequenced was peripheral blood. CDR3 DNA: TGCGCCAGCAGGTCTACGGTGGGACACTCCTACGAGCAGTACTTC. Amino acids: CASRSTVGHSYEQYF.